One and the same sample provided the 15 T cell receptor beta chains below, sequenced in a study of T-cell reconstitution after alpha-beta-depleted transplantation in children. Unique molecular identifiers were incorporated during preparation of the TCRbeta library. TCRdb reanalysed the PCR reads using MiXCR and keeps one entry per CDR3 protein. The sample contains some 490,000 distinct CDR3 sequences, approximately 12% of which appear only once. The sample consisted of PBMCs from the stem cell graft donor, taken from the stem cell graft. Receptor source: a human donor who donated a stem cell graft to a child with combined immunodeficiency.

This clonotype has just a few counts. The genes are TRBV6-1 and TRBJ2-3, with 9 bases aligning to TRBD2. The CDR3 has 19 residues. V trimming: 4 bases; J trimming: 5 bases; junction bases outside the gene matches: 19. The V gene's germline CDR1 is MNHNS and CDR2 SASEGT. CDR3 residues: CASSGRWSGGRAMIDTQYF. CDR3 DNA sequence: TGTGCCAGCAGTGGCCGTTGGTCTGGCGGGAGGGCCATGATAGATACGCAGTATTTT.

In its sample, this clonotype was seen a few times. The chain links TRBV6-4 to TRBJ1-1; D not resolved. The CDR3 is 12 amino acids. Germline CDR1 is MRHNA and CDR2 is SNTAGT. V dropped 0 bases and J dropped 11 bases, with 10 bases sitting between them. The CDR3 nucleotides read TGTGCCAGCAGTGACTCGAATTATCAGGCTTTCTTT. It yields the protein CASSDSNYQAFF.

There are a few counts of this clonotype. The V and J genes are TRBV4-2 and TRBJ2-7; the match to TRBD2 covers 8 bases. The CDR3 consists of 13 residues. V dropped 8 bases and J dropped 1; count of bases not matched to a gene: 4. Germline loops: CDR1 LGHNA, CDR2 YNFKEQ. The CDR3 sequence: CASGLAVSYEQYF. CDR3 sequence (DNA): TGTGCCAGCGGACTAGCAGTTTCCTACGAGCAGTACTTC.

CDR3 DNA: TGTGCCAGCAGACCGTGGGGCGGTGAGCAGTACTTC. Its translation: CASRPWGGEQYF. V and J are TRBV12-3 or TRBV12-4 and TRBJ2-7; possibly TRBD1 for D (5 bases). Trimming removed 6 bases from V and 7 bases from J, with 13 bases in between. The CDR3 sequence is 12 residues long.

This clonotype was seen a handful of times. This CDR3 reads CAWSRVAGQVNQPQHF. CDR3 bases: TGTGCCTGGAGTCGCGTCGCGGGACAGGTCAATCAGCCCCAGCATTTT. The J gene is TRBJ1-5, the V gene TRBV30; 8 positions match TRBD1. The CDR3 sequence is 16 residues long. Germline V gene sequence: CDR1 GTSNPN, CDR2 SVGIG (reference sequence). V dropped 2 bases and J dropped 3; count of bases not matched to a gene: 9.

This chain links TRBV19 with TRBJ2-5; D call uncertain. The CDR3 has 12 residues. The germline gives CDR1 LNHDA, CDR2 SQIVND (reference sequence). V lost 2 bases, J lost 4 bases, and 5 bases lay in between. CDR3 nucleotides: TGTGCCAGTAGTATATCGGGAGAGACCCAGTACTTC. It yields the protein CASSISGETQYF.

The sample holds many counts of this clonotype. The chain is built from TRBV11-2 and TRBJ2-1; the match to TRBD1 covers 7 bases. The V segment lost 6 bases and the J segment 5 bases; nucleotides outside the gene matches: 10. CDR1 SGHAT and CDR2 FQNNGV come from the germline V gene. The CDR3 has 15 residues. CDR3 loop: CASSNAGTVNNEQFF. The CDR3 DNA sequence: TGTGCCAGCAGTAACGCCGGGACAGTAAACAATGAGCAGTTCTTC.

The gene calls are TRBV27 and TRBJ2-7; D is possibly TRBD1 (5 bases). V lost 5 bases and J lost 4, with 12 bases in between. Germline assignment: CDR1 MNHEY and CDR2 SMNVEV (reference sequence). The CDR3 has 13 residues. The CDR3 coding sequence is TGTGCCAGCAGTAGAACACAGGTTTACGAGCAGTACTTC. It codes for CASSRTQVYEQYF.

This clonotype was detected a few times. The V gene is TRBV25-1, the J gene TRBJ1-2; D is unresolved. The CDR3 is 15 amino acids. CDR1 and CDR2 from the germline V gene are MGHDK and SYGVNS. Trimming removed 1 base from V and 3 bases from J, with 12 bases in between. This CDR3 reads CASSELDGGHYGYTF. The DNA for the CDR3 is TGTGCCAGCAGTGAATTAGACGGAGGGCACTATGGCTACACCTTC.

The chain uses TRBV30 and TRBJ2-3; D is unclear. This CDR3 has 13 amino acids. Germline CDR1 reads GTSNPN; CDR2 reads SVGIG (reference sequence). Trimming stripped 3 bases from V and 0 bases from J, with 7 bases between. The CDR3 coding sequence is TGTGCCTGGAGCTCAGGAAGCACAGATACGCAGTATTTT. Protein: CAWSSGSTDTQYF.

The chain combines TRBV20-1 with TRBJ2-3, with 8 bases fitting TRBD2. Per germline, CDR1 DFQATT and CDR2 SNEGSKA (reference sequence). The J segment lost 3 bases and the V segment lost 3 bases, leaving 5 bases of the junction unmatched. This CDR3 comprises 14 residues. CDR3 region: CSARTPSGTDTQYF. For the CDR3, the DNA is TGCAGTGCTAGGACCCCTAGCGGGACAGATACGCAGTATTTT.

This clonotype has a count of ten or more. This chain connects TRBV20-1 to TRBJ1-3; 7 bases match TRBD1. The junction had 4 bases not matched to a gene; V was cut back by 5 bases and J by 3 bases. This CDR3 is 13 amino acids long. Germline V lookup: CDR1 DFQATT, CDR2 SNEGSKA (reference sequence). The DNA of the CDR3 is TGCAGTGCTCGGGACAGTCTTGGAAACACCATATATTTT. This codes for CSARDSLGNTIYF.

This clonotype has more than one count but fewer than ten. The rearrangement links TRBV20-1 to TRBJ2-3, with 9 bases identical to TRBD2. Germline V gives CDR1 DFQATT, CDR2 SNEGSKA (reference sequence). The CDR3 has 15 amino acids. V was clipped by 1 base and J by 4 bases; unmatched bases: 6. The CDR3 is CSARGGGGGPDTQYF. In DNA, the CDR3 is TGCAGTGCTAGAGGCGGCGGGGGGGGGCCAGATACGCAGTATTTT.

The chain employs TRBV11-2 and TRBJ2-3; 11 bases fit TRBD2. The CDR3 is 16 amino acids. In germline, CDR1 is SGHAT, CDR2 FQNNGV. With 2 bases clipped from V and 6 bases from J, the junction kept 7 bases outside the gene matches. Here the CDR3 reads CASSLISGGALDTQYF. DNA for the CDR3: TGTGCCAGCAGCTTAATTAGCGGGGGGGCCTTGGATACGCAGTATTTT.

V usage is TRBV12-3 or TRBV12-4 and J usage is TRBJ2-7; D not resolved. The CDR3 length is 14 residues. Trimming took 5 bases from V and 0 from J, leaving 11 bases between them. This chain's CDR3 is CASSPTASSYEQYF. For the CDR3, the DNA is TGTGCCAGCAGTCCTACAGCTAGCTCCTACGAGCAGTACTTC.